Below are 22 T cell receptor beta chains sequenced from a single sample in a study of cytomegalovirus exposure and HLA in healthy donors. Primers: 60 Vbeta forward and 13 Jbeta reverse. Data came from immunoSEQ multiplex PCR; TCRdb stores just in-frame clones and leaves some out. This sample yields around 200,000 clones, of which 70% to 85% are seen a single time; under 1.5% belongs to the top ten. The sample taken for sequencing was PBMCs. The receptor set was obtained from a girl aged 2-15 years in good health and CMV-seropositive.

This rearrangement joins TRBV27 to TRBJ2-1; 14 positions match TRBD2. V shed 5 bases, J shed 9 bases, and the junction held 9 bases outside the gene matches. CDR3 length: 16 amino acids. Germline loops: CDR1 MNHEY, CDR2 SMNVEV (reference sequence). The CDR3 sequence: CASSPGTSGSDGEQFF. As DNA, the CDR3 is TGTGCCAGCAGTCCAGGGACTAGCGGGAGCGATGGTGAGCAGTTCTTC.

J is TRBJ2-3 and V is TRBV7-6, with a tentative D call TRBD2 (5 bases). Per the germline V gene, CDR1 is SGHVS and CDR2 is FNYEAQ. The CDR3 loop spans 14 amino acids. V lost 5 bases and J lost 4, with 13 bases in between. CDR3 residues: CASSRLPSPDTQYF. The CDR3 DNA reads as TGTGCCAGCAGCCGACTACCCAGTCCAGATACGCAGTATTTT. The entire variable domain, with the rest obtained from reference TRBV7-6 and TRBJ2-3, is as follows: GAGVSQSPRYKVTKRGQDVALRCDPISGHVSLYWYRQALGQGPEFLTYFNYEAQQDKSGLPNDRFSAERPEGSISTLTIQRTEQRDSAMYRCASSRLPSPDTQYFGPGTRLTVL.

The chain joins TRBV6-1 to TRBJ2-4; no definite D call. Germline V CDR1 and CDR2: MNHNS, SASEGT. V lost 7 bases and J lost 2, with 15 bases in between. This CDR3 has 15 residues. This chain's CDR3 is CASTPTTPSKNIQYF. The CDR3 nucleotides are TGTGCCAGCACCCCTACGACACCATCCAAAAACATTCAGTACTTC.

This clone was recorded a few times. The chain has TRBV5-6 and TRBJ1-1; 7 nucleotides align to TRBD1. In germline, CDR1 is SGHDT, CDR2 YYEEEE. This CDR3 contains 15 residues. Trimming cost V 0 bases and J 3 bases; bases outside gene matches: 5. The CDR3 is CASSLDRGWDTEAFF. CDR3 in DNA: TGTGCCAGCAGCTTGGACAGGGGATGGGACACTGAAGCTTTCTTT.

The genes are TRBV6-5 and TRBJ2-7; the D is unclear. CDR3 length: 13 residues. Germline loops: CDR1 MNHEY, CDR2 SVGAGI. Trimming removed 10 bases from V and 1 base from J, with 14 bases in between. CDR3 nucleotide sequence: TGTGCCACCCCCTGCGACTCGTCCTACGAGCAGTACTTC. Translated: CATPCDSSYEQYF.

CDR3 in DNA: TGTGCCAGCAGTTTCACAGGGACAACTAATGAAAAACTGTTTTTT. It translates to CASSFTGTTNEKLFF. This chain links TRBV6-5 with TRBJ1-4, with D perhaps TRBD1 (6 bases). Trimming removed 4 bases from V and 0 bases from J, with 9 bases in between. CDR1 and CDR2 from the germline V gene are MNHEY and SVGAGI. The length of the CDR3 is 15 residues.

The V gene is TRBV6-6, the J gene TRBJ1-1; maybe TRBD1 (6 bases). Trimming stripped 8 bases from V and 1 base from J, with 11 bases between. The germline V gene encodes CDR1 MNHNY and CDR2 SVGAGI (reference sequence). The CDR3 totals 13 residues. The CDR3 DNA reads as TGTGCCAGCGGATCGGACAGGAACACTGAAGCTTTCTTT. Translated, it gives CASGSDRNTEAFF.

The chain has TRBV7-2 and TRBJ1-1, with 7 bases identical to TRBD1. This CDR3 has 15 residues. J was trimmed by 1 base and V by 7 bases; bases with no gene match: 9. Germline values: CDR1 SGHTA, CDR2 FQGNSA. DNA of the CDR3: TGTGCCAGCACCCTGATGAGGACAGGGAACACTGAAGCTTTCTTT. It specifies CASTLMRTGNTEAFF.

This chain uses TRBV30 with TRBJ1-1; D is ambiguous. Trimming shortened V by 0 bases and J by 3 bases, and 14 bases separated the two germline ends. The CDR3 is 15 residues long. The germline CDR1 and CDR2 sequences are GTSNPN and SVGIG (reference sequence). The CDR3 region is CAWSVRTGRYTEAFF. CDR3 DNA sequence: TGTGCCTGGAGTGTAAGGACTGGACGGTACACTGAAGCTTTCTTT.

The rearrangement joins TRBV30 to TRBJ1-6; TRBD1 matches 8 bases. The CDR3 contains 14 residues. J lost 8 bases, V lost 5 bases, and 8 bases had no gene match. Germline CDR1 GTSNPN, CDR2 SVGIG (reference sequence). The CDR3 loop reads CAWGPGGWHSPLHF. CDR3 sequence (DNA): TGTGCCTGGGGCCCAGGGGGCTGGCATTCACCCCTCCACTTT. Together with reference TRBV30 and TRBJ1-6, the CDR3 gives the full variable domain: SQTIHQWPATLVQPVGSPLSLECTVEGTSNPNLYWYRQAAGRGLQLLFYSVGIGQISSEVPQNLSASRPQDRQFILSSKKLLLSDSGFYLCAWGPGGWHSPLHFGNGTRLTVT.

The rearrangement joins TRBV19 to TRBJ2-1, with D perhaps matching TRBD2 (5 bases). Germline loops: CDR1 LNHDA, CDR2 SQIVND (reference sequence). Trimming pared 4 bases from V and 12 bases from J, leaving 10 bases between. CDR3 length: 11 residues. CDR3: CASSTGGGQFF. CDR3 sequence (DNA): TGTGCCAGTAGTACCGGAGGTGGGCAGTTCTTC.

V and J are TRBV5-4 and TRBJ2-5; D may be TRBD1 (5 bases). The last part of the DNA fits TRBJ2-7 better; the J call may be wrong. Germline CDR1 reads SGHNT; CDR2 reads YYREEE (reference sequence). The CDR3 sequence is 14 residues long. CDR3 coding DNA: TGTGCCAGCAGCTTGAGTGTGGGGCCCTACGAGCAGTACTTC. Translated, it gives CASSLSVGPYEQYF.

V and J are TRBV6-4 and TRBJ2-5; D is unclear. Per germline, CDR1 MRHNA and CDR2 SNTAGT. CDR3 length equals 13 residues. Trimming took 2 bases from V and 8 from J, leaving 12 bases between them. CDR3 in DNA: TGTGCCAGCAGTGACGCACCACTTTCTACCCAGTACTTC. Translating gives CASSDAPLSTQYF.

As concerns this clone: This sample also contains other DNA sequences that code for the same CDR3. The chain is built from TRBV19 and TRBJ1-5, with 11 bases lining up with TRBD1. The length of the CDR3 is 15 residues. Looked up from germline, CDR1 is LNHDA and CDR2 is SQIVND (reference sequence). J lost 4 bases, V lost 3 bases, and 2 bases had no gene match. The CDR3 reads CASSIGTGGNQPQHF. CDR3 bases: TGTGCCAGTAGTATCGGGACAGGGGGTAATCAGCCCCAGCATTTT.

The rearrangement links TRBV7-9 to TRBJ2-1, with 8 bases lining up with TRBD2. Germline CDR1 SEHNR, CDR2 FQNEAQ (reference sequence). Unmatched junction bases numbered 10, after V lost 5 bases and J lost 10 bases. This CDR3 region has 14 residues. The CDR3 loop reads CASSLGGRSSEQFF. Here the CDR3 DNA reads TGTGCCAGCAGCCTCGGCGGGAGGTCCTCAGAGCAGTTCTTC.

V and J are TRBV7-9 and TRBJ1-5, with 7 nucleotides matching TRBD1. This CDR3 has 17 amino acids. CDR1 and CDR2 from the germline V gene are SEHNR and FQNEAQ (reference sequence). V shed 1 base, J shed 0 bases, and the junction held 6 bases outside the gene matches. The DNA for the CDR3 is TGTGCCAGCAGCTTAGTCTCGGGACAGCTTAGCAATCAGCCCCAGCATTTT. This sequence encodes CASSLVSGQLSNQPQHF.

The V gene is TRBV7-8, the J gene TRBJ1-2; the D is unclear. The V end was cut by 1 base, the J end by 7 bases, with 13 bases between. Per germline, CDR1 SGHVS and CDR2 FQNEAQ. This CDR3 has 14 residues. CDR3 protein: CASSLGVRFCGYTF. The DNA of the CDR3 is TGTGCCAGCAGCTTAGGGGTCAGGTTTTGTGGCTACACCTTC. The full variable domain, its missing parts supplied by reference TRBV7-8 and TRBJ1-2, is GAGVSQSPRYKVAKRGQDVALRCDPISGHVSLFWYQQALGQGPEFLTYFQNEAQLDKSGLPSDRFFAERPEGSVSTLKIQRTQQEDSAVYLCASSLGVRFCGYTFGSGTRLTVV.

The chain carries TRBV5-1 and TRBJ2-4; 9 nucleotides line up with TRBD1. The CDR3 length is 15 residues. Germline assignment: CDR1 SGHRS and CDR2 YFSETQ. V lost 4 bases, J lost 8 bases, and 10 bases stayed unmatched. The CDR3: CASSTGDREEDIQYF. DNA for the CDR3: TGCGCCAGCAGCACCGGGGACAGGGAAGAGGACATTCAGTACTTC.

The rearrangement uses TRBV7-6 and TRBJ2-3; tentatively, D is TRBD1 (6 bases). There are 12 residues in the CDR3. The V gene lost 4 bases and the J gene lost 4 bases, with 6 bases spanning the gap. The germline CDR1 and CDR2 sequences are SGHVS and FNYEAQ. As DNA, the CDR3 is TGTGCCAGCAGCTCAGGGGCAGATACGCAGTATTTT. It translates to CASSSGADTQYF.

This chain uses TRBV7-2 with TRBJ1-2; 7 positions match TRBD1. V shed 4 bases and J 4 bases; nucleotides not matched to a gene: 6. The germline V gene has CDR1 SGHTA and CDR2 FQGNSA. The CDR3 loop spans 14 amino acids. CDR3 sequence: CASSSEGQSYGYTF. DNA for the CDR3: TGTGCCAGCAGCTCGGAGGGACAGAGCTATGGCTACACCTTC.

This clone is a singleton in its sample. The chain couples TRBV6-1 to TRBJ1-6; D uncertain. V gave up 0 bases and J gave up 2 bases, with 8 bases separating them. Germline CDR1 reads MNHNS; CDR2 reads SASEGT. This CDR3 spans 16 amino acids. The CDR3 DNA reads TGTGCCAGCAGTGAAGCGGCACAGACCTATAATTCACCCCTCCACTTT. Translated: CASSEAAQTYNSPLHF.

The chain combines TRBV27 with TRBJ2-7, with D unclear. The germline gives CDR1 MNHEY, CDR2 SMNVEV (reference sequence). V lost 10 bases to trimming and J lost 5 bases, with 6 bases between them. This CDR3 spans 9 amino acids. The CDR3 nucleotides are TGTGCCAACCAGGACGAGCAGTACTTC. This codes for CANQDEQYF.